The text below deals with one T cell receptor beta chain. Its antigen is undetermined. The sample belongs to a study of long-term antiretroviral therapy in people with HIV. Study-wide results and caveats: Dominance of pre-ART expanded clones persisted, fluctuating and often declining after ART. The study found that diversity rose after ART but stayed below transplant donor controls.

The immunoSEQ assay was v3.0, run at survey level. TCRdb keeps only in-frame clones here, not all; method: immunoSEQ multiplex PCR. The table shows about 20,000 clones, with 85% to 95% occurring only once. The germline CDR1 and CDR2 sequences are SGHRS and YFSETQ. Trimming stripped 3 bases from V and 6 bases from J, with 18 bases between. The CDR3 spans 15 residues. This sequence was found in a woman between 50 and 59 years old with HIV. The sequences come from unsorted PBMCs, collected 4.4 years after starting antiretroviral therapy. V gene TRBV5-1 combines with J gene TRBJ1-2; D uncertain. As DNA, the CDR3 is TGCGCCAGCAGCTATCCGACACCCGGAGTGGATGGCTACACCTTC. Protein product: CASSYPTPGVDGYTF.